Listed below are T cell receptor beta chains from one sample, sequenced in a study of cytomegalovirus exposure and HLA in healthy donors. Assay: immunoSEQ multiplex PCR; the TCRdb copy retains only in-frame clones and omits some. The table lists over 200,000 clones, roughly 87% of them singletons. Sequenced input: PBMCs. These receptors originate from a man in his forties in good health and CMV-seropositive. Each CDR3 is given without its conserved first and last residue. The order of the fields is V gene, D gene, CDR3 protein. D genes are given only for firm matches.

>TRBV12-5|NA
ASGLQNTGELF
>TRBV27|NA
ASSASLLRTNYGYT
>TRBV18|NA
ASSPSGNTEAF
>TRBV9|TRBD1
ASSSGTAQETQY
>TRBV27|TRBD2
ASSFAGRKNEQF
>TRBV30|NA
AWSSRTANTEAF
>TRBV10-1|TRBD2
ASSSGETYNEQF
>TRBV9|NA
ASATGDGANVLT
>TRBV4-1|NA
ASSQAQGASTEAF
>TRBV18|NA
ASSPMGFGTEAF
>TRBV5-1|TRBD1
ASSLEGQALEQF
>TRBV9|NA
ASSVAQGIDTQY
>TRBV11-3|NA
ASSLWGRNVNEQF
>TRBV2|TRBD2
ASSRTSGRAMNEQF
>TRBV5-8|NA
ASSLASGLTNTGELF
>TRBV4-1|TRBD2
ASSQDASGITDTQY
>TRBV7-9|NA
ASRLGGGNTEAF
>TRBV19|NA
ASSMGWGVYSNQPQH
>TRBV19|NA
ASKQGFEPQH
>TRBV2|TRBD1
ASSTQGANEKLF
>TRBV30|NA
AWSVGGGNTGELF
>TRBV19|NA
ASSIRGSNQPQH
>TRBV7-9|NA
ASSLAGQGYEQY
>TRBV25-1|TRBD1
ASTSGGAPTYEQY
>TRBV27|NA
ASSSRLTSSYNEQF
>TRBV5-4|TRBD2
ASSLGLAGIQETQY
>TRBV4-2|NA
ASSLQTGANTGELF
>TRBV5-1|NA
ASSFLVASSYNEQF
>TRBV6-6|TRBD1
ASSWTGPYNEQF
>TRBV7-3|NA
ASSSETGTNTGELF
>TRBV5-1|TRBD1
ASSLTPPGQGNTGELF
>TRBV29-1|NA
SADSFTDTQY
>TRBV5-6|TRBD2
ASSSWGLVLGEQY
>TRBV18|TRBD2
ASSQTSGDSTDTQY
>TRBV30|NA
AWTTQYSNQPQH
>TRBV6-5|TRBD2
ASSPGLAGNNEQF
>TRBV9|NA
ASSSRGKTAQY
>TRBV6-1|NA
ANQTDALGDSPLH
>TRBV29-1|TRBD1
STPGGQGMMADTQY
>TRBV27|TRBD1
ASSLMAGGYGYT
>TRBV7-2|NA
ASKPQGFSYNEQF
>TRBV2|NA
ASSEGGSGTEAF
>TRBV10-1|TRBD2
ASSHGASGRYNEQF
>TRBV5-5|NA
ASSLQAEETQY
>TRBV19|NA
ASSPSRNSYNEQF
>TRBV29-1|NA
SVDRDNQETQY
>TRBV5-8|TRBD1
ASSFEGAIYEQY
>TRBV13|TRBD1
ASSPGQGWGMNTEAF
>TRBV6-5|NA
ASSQGWGLRYGYT
>TRBV6-5|TRBD1
ASSETGTNQPQH
>TRBV5-4|TRBD2
ASSLAGGTYEQY
>TRBV18|NA
ASSPSPGLAEAF
>TRBV2|NA
ASILSPSHTGELF